This T cell receptor beta chain comes out of a study of T-cell reconstitution after alpha-beta-depleted transplantation in children. This clonotype was seen more than once but under ten times. As it was prepared, the TCRbeta library received unique molecular identifiers. TCRdb independently ran MiXCR on the PCR reads; one entry per CDR3 protein. The profile covers about 610,000 distinct CDR3 sequences, with about 10% appearing a single time and roughly 4% taken by the ten largest. V was cut by 5 bases and J by 7 bases, with 12 bases left in between. The CDR3 extends over 13 amino acids. Germline-derived CDR1 and CDR2 are SGHTA and FQGNSA.

This sequence originates from a human donor who donated a stem cell graft to a child with acute myeloid leukemia. This chain links TRBV7-2 with TRBJ2-1; D is uncertain. Specimen: PBMCs from the stem cell graft donor, collected from the stem cell graft. As DNA, the CDR3 is TGTGCCAGCAGCCCAAGGGTTCGGAATGAGCAGTTCTTC. Translated, it gives CASSPRVRNEQFF.